This T cell receptor beta chain was recovered during a study of PD-L1 blockade in urothelial cancer. The cohort comprised individuals with locally advanced or metastatic urothelial carcinoma. Produced via immunoSEQ multiplex PCR; TCRdb's table is partial and in-frame only. The top ten hold 5.9% of the sample, which has more than 15,000 clones, roughly 90% seen once. Germline CDR1 is SGDLS and CDR2 is YYNGEE. This CDR3 comprises 16 residues. V dropped 4 bases and J dropped 2 bases, with 17 bases sitting between them. This chain joins TRBV9 and TRBJ2-3; D is possibly TRBD2 (6 bases). This receptor was obtained from a man between 45 and 60 years old with urothelial cancer. The source was PBMCs, collected around atezolizumab (anti-PD-L1) treatment. The CDR3 DNA reads TGTGCCAGCAGCCTGACTAGTGAGATTTCCACAGATACGCAGTATTTT. Its translation is CASSLTSEISTDTQYF.